The 29 T cell receptor beta chains below come from one sample, sequenced in a study of blood T cell repertoires in COVID-19. Method: immunoSEQ multiplex PCR; TCRdb's copy keeps in-frame clones and lacks some. Among more than 150,000 clones listed, 87% were seen once. Sequences were obtained from peripheral blood. The source is a woman between 70 and 85 years old with COVID-19, enrolled during active disease.

CDR3 in DNA: TGTGCCACCAGCGCGGCGCGCATATCCTACGAGCAGTACTTC. Translating gives CATSAARISYEQYF. This chain uses TRBV24-1 with TRBJ2-7; D not resolved. With 7 bases removed from V and 1 base from J, the gap between germline ends came to 13 bases. Germline V gives CDR1 KGHDR, CDR2 SFDVKD. The CDR3 totals 14 residues.

The CDR3 loop is CASSAQPGGQGEAFF. In nucleotides, the CDR3 is TGTGCCAGTAGTGCCCAGCCCGGGGGACAGGGAGAAGCTTTCTTT. The rearrangement joins TRBV19 to TRBJ1-1, with TRBD1 identical over 9 bases. In germline, CDR1 is LNHDA, CDR2 SQIVND (reference sequence). Germline trimming cut 5 bases from V and 8 bases from J; bases unmatched to any gene: 12. The CDR3 totals 15 residues. The variable domain in full, with the rest retrieved from reference TRBV19 and TRBJ1-1, is DGGITQSPKYLFRKEGQNVTLSCEQNLNHDAMYWYRQDPGQGLRLIYYSQIVNDFQKGDIAEGYSVSREKKESFPLTVTSAQKNPTAFYLCASSAQPGGQGEAFFGQGTRLTVV.

The J gene is TRBJ2-7, the V gene TRBV20-1, with D hard to call. With 3 bases removed from V and 3 bases from J, the gap between germline ends came to 6 bases. Looked up from germline, CDR1 is DFQATT and CDR2 is SNEGSKA (reference sequence). The CDR3 spans 11 residues. CDR3 nucleotides: TGCAGTGCTAGTAACAGCTACGAGCAGTACTTC. Translation: CSASNSYEQYF.

The chain links TRBV19 to TRBJ2-7, with a tentative D call TRBD1 (6 bases). Germline-derived CDR1 and CDR2 are LNHDA and SQIVND (reference sequence). The ends were cut back, 3 bases at V and 3 bases at J, with 12 bases in the middle. The CDR3 contains 14 residues. CDR3 nucleotides: TGTGCCAGTAGTATGGCCGGGACACACTACGAGCAGTACTTC. This codes for CASSMAGTHYEQYF.

This chain uses TRBV7-2 with TRBJ2-2, with 8 bases lining up with TRBD1. Germline values: CDR1 SGHTA, CDR2 FQGNSA. CDR3 length: 15 residues. Germline trimming cut 1 base from V and 7 bases from J; bases unmatched to any gene: 5. Here the CDR3 DNA reads TGTGCCAGCAGCTTAGTTCCAGGGGGCTACGGGGAGCTGTTTTTT. It encodes CASSLVPGGYGELFF.

The chain joins TRBV7-9 to TRBJ1-6; tentatively, D is TRBD1 (5 bases). This CDR3 has 13 amino acids. The V end lost 5 bases, the J end lost 7 bases, and 9 bases lay between the germline ends. Germline V gene lookup returns CDR1 SEHNR and CDR2 FQNEAQ (reference sequence). DNA of the CDR3: TGTGCCAGCAGCAAGGGACTGAATTCACCCCTCCACTTT. Residues: CASSKGLNSPLHF.

This rearrangement joins TRBV7-8 to TRBJ1-2, with 8 nucleotides matching TRBD1. V gave up 4 bases and J gave up 5 bases; unmatched junction bases: 18. Germline CDR1 reads SGHVS; CDR2 reads FQNEAQ. CDR3 length equals 18 residues. The CDR3 DNA reads TGTGCCAGCAGCTGGACACAGGGGGTGATGCGTCGGGGGTATGGCTACACCTTC. This gives the protein CASSWTQGVMRRGYGYTF.

There are a few counts of this clone. The chain employs TRBV19 and TRBJ2-7; the D gene is possibly TRBD2 (5 bases). Looked up from germline, CDR1 is LNHDA and CDR2 is SQIVND (reference sequence). The CDR3 consists of 13 residues. Trimming cost V 4 bases and J 6 bases, with 13 bases left between them. For the CDR3, the DNA is TGTGCCAGTAGTAAAGGACCCGGAGGCGAGCAGTACTTC. Its translation: CASSKGPGGEQYF.

The rearrangement uses TRBV5-1 and TRBJ2-7; D uncertain. Between the trimmed V and J ends, which lost 1 base and 3 bases, there was a span of 8 bases. This CDR3 is 13 amino acids long. Germline values: CDR1 SGHRS, CDR2 YFSETQ. CDR3 in amino acids: CASSLTVGYEQYF. The CDR3 nucleotides read TGCGCCAGCAGCTTGACTGTTGGCTACGAGCAGTACTTC.

The CDR3 protein is CASSPGTLNTEAFF. As DNA, the CDR3 is TGCGCCAGCAGCCCAGGGACACTAAACACTGAAGCTTTCTTT. The chain carries TRBV5-1 and TRBJ1-1, with D perhaps TRBD1 (6 bases). The germline gives CDR1 SGHRS, CDR2 YFSETQ. V was shortened by 4 bases and J by 2 bases, with 12 bases between the two germline ends. The CDR3 length is 14 residues.

This clone has only one observation. The gene calls are TRBV24-1 and TRBJ1-5; 7 positions agree with TRBD1. Trimming at V came to 7 bases and at J to 4 bases, leaving 3 bases not matched to a gene. CDR1 is KGHDR, CDR2 SFDVKD, per germline. There are 13 residues in the CDR3. CDR3 protein: CATRAGGNQPQHF. In DNA form, the CDR3 reads TGTGCCACCAGGGCAGGGGGGAATCAGCCCCAGCATTTT.

This clone has just one count. The V call is TRBV4-1, the J call TRBJ1-1; D is perhaps TRBD1 (5 bases). CDR3 length: 15 residues. Germline assignment: CDR1 MGHRA and CDR2 YSYEKL. Trimming took 0 bases from V and 7 from J, leaving 15 bases between them. CDR3 loop: CASSQDAGDDDEAFF. The CDR3 bases are TGCGCCAGCAGCCAAGATGCGGGGGACGATGATGAAGCTTTCTTT.

The chain employs TRBV28 and TRBJ2-2, with 8 bases that match TRBD1. J was trimmed by 1 base and V by 4 bases; bases with no gene match: 5. This CDR3 comprises 16 residues. Germline V lookup: CDR1 MDHEN, CDR2 SYDVKM. This chain's CDR3 is CASSSPRGQNTGELFF. The CDR3, as DNA: TGTGCCAGCAGTTCCCCCAGGGGGCAGAACACCGGGGAGCTGTTTTTT.

CDR3 coding DNA: TGTGCCAGTAGAACGACAGTGGTAAACACTGAAGCTTTCTTT. This encodes CASRTTVVNTEAFF. The chain joins TRBV19 to TRBJ1-1; a possible D gene is TRBD1 (5 bases). The CDR3 is 14 residues long. Trimming shortened V by 6 bases and J by 2 bases, and 13 bases separated the two germline ends. The germline V gene encodes CDR1 LNHDA and CDR2 SQIVND (reference sequence).

The chain combines TRBV2 with TRBJ2-1; D is unresolved. The CDR3 loop spans 14 amino acids. The V and J ends lost 7 bases and 0 bases respectively, with 10 bases between them. The germline gives CDR1 SNHLY, CDR2 FYNNEI. This CDR3 reads CASNLLSSYNEQFF. The CDR3 nucleotides are TGTGCCAGCAACCTACTTAGCTCCTACAATGAGCAGTTCTTC. Based on the CDR3 plus reference TRBV2 and TRBJ2-1, the full variable domain is EPEVTQTPSHQVTQMGQEVILRCVPISNHLYFYWYRQILGQKVEFLVSFYNNEISEKSEIFDDQFSVERPDGSNFTLKIRSTKLEDSAMYFCASNLLSSYNEQFFGPGTRLTVL.

This sequence joins TRBV9 and TRBJ2-1; no definite D call. The V end was cut by 4 bases, the J end by 0 bases, with 11 bases between. From germline, CDR1 is SGDLS and CDR2 YYNGEE. This CDR3 is built from 15 residues. The CDR3 nucleotides are TGTGCCAGCAGCCGCAGCTCGGGCTCCTACAATGAGCAGTTCTTC. Protein sequence: CASSRSSGSYNEQFF. The variable domain in full, completed from reference TRBV9 and TRBJ2-1, reads DSGVTQTPKHLITATGQRVTLRCSPRSGDLSVYWYQQSLDQGLQFLIQYYNGEERAKGNILERFSAQQFPDLHSELNLSSLELGDSALYFCASSRSSGSYNEQFFGPGTRLTVL.

In this sample, this clone turned up once. The J gene is TRBJ2-5, the V gene TRBV7-9; 8 bases agree with TRBD1. Germline V gene sequence: CDR1 SEHNR, CDR2 FQNEAQ (reference sequence). CDR3 length: 14 residues. Germline trimming cut 5 bases from V and 2 bases from J; bases unmatched to any gene: 4. CDR3 nucleotide sequence: TGTGCCAGCAGCCGAACAGGGGGTCAAGAGACCCAGTACTTC. It yields the protein CASSRTGGQETQYF. Full variable domain (missing parts from reference TRBV7-9 and TRBJ2-5): DTGVSQNPRHKITKRGQNVTFRCDPISEHNRLYWYRQTLGQGPEFLTYFQNEAQLEKSRLLSDRFSAERPKGSFSTLEIQRTEQGDSAMYLCASSRTGGQETQYFGPGTRLLVL.

This CDR3 is CASSRGTSERFTGELFF. The DNA for the CDR3 is TGCGCCAGCAGCCGGGGGACTAGCGAGAGATTCACCGGGGAGCTGTTTTTT. The chain is built from TRBV4-1 and TRBJ2-2; 10 bases are shared with TRBD2. V shed 4 bases and J 4 bases; nucleotides not matched to a gene: 9. The CDR3 length is 17 residues. Germline V gene data show CDR1 as MGHRA and CDR2 as YSYEKL.

This chain joins TRBV19 and TRBJ2-7, with 8 bases fitting TRBD2. The germline CDR1 and CDR2 sequences are LNHDA and SQIVND (reference sequence). Trimming cost V 7 bases and J 6 bases; bases outside gene matches: 11. CDR3 length equals 14 residues. In DNA, the CDR3 is TGTGCCAGTACCCAAAGCCGGGGGGGCGGCGAGCAGTACTTC. This codes for CASTQSRGGGEQYF.

J is TRBJ2-7 and V is TRBV5-4, with D possibly being TRBD2 (5 bases). With 3 bases removed from V and 7 bases from J, the gap between germline ends came to 17 bases. Germline V CDR1 and CDR2: SGHNT, YYREEE (reference sequence). This CDR3 region has 14 residues. DNA for the CDR3: TGTGCCAGCAGCTCTCCCCCGTTGGGCGGGGAGCAGTACTTC. Translating gives CASSSPPLGGEQYF.

The chain uses TRBV19 and TRBJ1-1; perhaps TRBD1 as D (5 bases). This CDR3 has 13 amino acids. Germline V gene data show CDR1 as LNHDA and CDR2 as SQIVND (reference sequence). With 5 bases removed from V and 1 base from J, the gap between germline ends came to 8 bases. The CDR3 loop is CASSPTGNTEAFF. The CDR3 nucleotides are TGTGCCAGTAGTCCTACAGGGAACACTGAAGCTTTCTTT. Combining the CDR3 with reference TRBV19 and TRBJ1-1 gives the whole variable domain DGGITQSPKYLFRKEGQNVTLSCEQNLNHDAMYWYRQDPGQGLRLIYYSQIVNDFQKGDIAEGYSVSREKKESFPLTVTSAQKNPTAFYLCASSPTGNTEAFFGQGTRLTVV.

V gene TRBV20-1 combines with J gene TRBJ2-1; maybe TRBD2 (6 bases). In germline, CDR1 is DFQATT, CDR2 SNEGSKA (reference sequence). This CDR3 region has 14 residues. Trimming cost V 3 bases and J 6 bases, with 15 bases left between them. The CDR3 nucleotides read TGCAGTGCTAGTACCCAGCGGGTGAGCAATGAGCAGTTCTTC. It codes for CSASTQRVSNEQFF.

This chain links TRBV19 with TRBJ1-3; D perhaps matches TRBD1 (6 bases). V was pared by 7 bases and J by 1 base, with 17 bases between. The CDR3 contains 16 residues. Germline V gene sequence: CDR1 LNHDA, CDR2 SQIVND (reference sequence). The CDR3 spells CASTPVQGMSGNTIYF. The CDR3 nucleotides are TGTGCCAGTACCCCCGTCCAGGGGATGTCTGGAAACACCATATATTTT.

V and J are TRBV27 and TRBJ1-2; no definite D call. V lost 4 bases to trimming and J lost 6 bases, with 15 bases between them. Germline values: CDR1 MNHEY, CDR2 SMNVEV (reference sequence). The CDR3 contains 14 residues. As DNA, the CDR3 is TGTGCCAGCAGTTCACCCGGGGAACGCAATGGCTACACCTTC. Translated: CASSSPGERNGYTF.

J is TRBJ2-7 and V is TRBV29-1, with D perhaps TRBD2 (5 bases). V lost 4 bases and J 0 bases, leaving 16 bases between the germline ends. Looked up from germline, CDR1 is SQVTM and CDR2 is ANQGSEA. This CDR3 region has 15 residues. The CDR3 nucleotides are TGCAGCGTTGTCCGGGGTTCGGCCCTCTCCTACGAGCAGTACTTC. It yields the protein CSVVRGSALSYEQYF.

The genes are TRBV5-1 and TRBJ1-1, with TRBD1 matching 7 bases. The CDR3 is made up of 15 amino acids. V lost 0 bases to trimming and J lost 1 base; unmatched junction nucleotides: 3. The germline V gene has CDR1 SGHRS and CDR2 YFSETQ. The CDR3 loop reads CASSLAGQKNTEAFF. The CDR3 region has the DNA TGCGCCAGCAGCTTGGCGGGACAGAAGAACACTGAAGCTTTCTTT.

This clone came up once. The chain joins TRBV28 to TRBJ1-4; D gene ambiguous. CDR1 and CDR2 (germline): MDHEN, SYDVKM. Trimming stripped 6 bases from V and 7 bases from J, with 9 bases between. The CDR3 loop spans 12 amino acids. CDR3 in amino acids: CASRFTREKLFF. The CDR3 region has the DNA TGTGCCAGCAGGTTTACTCGTGAAAAACTGTTTTTT. Variable domain in full (rest from reference TRBV28 and TRBJ1-4): DVKVTQSSRYLVKRTGEKVFLECVQDMDHENMFWYRQDPGLGLRLIYFSYDVKMKEKGDIPEGYSVSREKKERFSLILESASTNQTSMYLCASRFTREKLFFGSGTQLSVL.

The chain couples TRBV6-5 to TRBJ2-7, with D tentatively TRBD2 (5 bases). V was cut by 5 bases and J by 0 bases, with 11 bases left in between. The CDR3 is made up of 14 amino acids. CDR1 and CDR2 (germline): MNHEY, SVGAGI. The CDR3 DNA sequence: TGTGCCAGCAGTAGGACTCTAAGCTCCTACGAGCAGTACTTC. Translation gives CASSRTLSSYEQYF.

This clone appeared once. This chain links TRBV7-2 with TRBJ2-3; 9 nucleotides line up with TRBD2. CDR1 SGHTA and CDR2 FQGNSA come from the germline V gene. CDR3 length equals 17 residues. J was trimmed by 5 bases and V by 4 bases; bases with no gene match: 13. This chain's CDR3 is CASSSLSAGGGRDTQYF. CDR3 coding DNA: TGTGCCAGCAGCTCTCTATCGGCGGGAGGGGGGAGAGATACGCAGTATTTT.